Below are 23 T cell receptor beta chains sequenced from a single sample in a study of beta chain features in type 1 diabetes. The study reverse transcribed the entire isolated RNA, so it sequenced expressed TCRB transcripts. Clones were sequenced by immunoSEQ multiplex PCR, and TCRdb holds only the in-frame ones, with some missing. The table includes roughly 300,000 clones, around 15% detected once. The sample comprised central memory CD4+ T cells from blood. Receptors were obtained from a man between 25 and 39 years old in good health.

The chain recombines TRBV5-1 with TRBJ2-1, with D perhaps matching TRBD2 (5 bases). Germline CDR1 reads SGHRS; CDR2 reads YFSETQ. V gave up 4 bases and J gave up 9 bases, with 11 bases separating them. This CDR3 is 12 amino acids long. In DNA form, the CDR3 reads TGCGCCAGCAGCCAGGACCGGGGTGAGCAGTTCTTC. This sequence encodes CASSQDRGEQFF. Combining the CDR3 with reference TRBV5-1 and TRBJ2-1 gives the whole variable domain KAGVTQTPRYLIKTRGQQVTLSCSPISGHRSVSWYQQTPGQGLQFLFEYFSETQRNKGNFPGRFSGRQFSNSRSEMNVSTLELGDSALYLCASSQDRGEQFFGPGTRLTVL.

This clone was seen only a few times. The same CDR3 arises from other DNA sequences in this sample as well. The chain employs TRBV5-4 and TRBJ1-1, with D unclear. The CDR3 has 13 residues. Germline lookup yields CDR1 SGHNT and CDR2 YYREEE (reference sequence). The V end lost 4 bases, the J end lost 5 bases, and 12 bases lay between the germline ends. The CDR3 DNA follows: TGTGCCAGCAGCCTGGCGGGGAGAACTGAAGCTTTCTTT. Its translation is CASSLAGRTEAFF. Filled out from reference TRBV5-4 and TRBJ1-1, the complete variable domain reads ETGVTQSPTHLIKTRGQQVTLRCSSQSGHNTVSWYQQALGQGPQFIFQYYREEENGRGNFPPRFSGLQFPNYSSELNVNALELDDSALYLCASSLAGRTEAFFGQGTRLTVV.

This clone appeared a few times. This chain uses TRBV9 with TRBJ2-1; 8 nucleotides match TRBD2. The V gene end was trimmed by 2 bases and the J gene end by 5 bases; junction bases not matched to a gene: 3. The V gene's germline CDR1 is SGDLS and CDR2 YYNGEE. This CDR3 comprises 14 residues. CDR3 residues: CASSVGLGNNEQFF. For the CDR3, the DNA is TGTGCCAGCAGCGTGGGACTAGGGAACAATGAGCAGTTCTTC.

This clone has more than one count but fewer than ten. V usage is TRBV11-2 and J usage is TRBJ2-7; 7 bases agree with TRBD2. Germline values: CDR1 SGHAT, CDR2 FQNNGV. The CDR3 runs 15 residues. V lost 4 bases and J lost 3; bases outside the gene matches: 9. CDR3 residues: CASSSSAGSSYEQYV. CDR3 nucleotides: TGTGCCAGCAGCTCCTCAGCGGGGTCCAGCTACGAGCAGTACGTC.

This clone was found a few times. V gene TRBV5-1 combines with J gene TRBJ2-2, with D perhaps given as TRBD1 or TRBD2 (5 bases each). Germline CDR1 and CDR2: SGHRS and YFSETQ. Trimming cost V 5 bases and J 1 base, with 12 bases left between them. The CDR3 is 15 amino acids. This chain's CDR3 is CASRPGTRNTGELFF. In nucleotides, the CDR3 is TGCGCCAGCAGACCCGGGACGAGGAACACCGGGGAGCTGTTTTTT.

The chain recombines TRBV25-1 with TRBJ2-7; 7 bases map to TRBD1. Per germline, CDR1 MGHDK and CDR2 SYGVNS. V shed 7 bases, J shed 7 bases, and the junction held 13 bases outside the gene matches. This CDR3 is 14 amino acids long. This CDR3 reads CASTEDPARGEQYV. CDR3 DNA: TGTGCCAGCACTGAGGATCCGGCCAGGGGGGAGCAGTACGTC.

A few counts support this clone. The J gene is TRBJ2-4, the V gene TRBV2; TRBD1 matches 7 bases. CDR1 and CDR2 from the germline V gene are SNHLY and FYNNEI. The CDR3 sequence is 14 residues long. The V segment lost 6 bases and the J segment 3 bases; nucleotides outside the gene matches: 5. CDR3: CASRPGGGKNIQYF. The CDR3 DNA is TGTGCCAGCAGGCCAGGGGGTGGCAAAAACATTCAGTACTTC.

On this clone: At one end the junction does not follow the germline gene, possibly because of a read error. The V call is TRBV11-2, the J call TRBJ2-7; D ambiguous. CDR3 length: 14 residues. Germline-derived CDR1 and CDR2 are SGHAT and FQNNGV. CDR3 nucleotides: TGCGCCAGCAGCCGTCCCTCTGGGAAATACGAGCAGTACTTC. Encoded protein: CASSRPSGKYEQYF.

The V call is TRBV2, the J call TRBJ2-5; D might be TRBD1 (7 bases). CDR1 is SNHLY, CDR2 FYNNEI, per germline. V lost 4 bases, J lost 7 bases, and 16 bases lay in between. The length of the CDR3 is 14 residues. The CDR3 is CASSGAGGYGTQYF. The CDR3 DNA sequence: TGTGCCAGCAGTGGAGCAGGGGGGTATGGGACCCAGTACTTC.

The V gene is TRBV6-1, the J gene TRBJ2-3; D may be TRBD2 (6 bases). This CDR3 comprises 15 residues. The germline gives CDR1 MNHNS, CDR2 SASEGT. V lost 4 bases to trimming and J lost 1 base, with 12 bases between them. The CDR3 loop is CASSGVAGRTDTQYF. The CDR3 bases are TGTGCCAGCAGTGGGGTGGCGGGGCGCACAGATACGCAGTATTTT.

CDR3 DNA: TGTGCCAGCAGCTCTAACCGGGACCCAAGGGGCTACACCTTC. Amino acids: CASSSNRDPRGYTF. V and J are TRBV7-7 and TRBJ1-2, with D tentatively TRBD1 (5 bases). The V end was cut by 4 bases, the J end by 8 bases, with 17 bases between. The V gene's germline CDR1 is SSHAT and CDR2 FNYEAQ (reference sequence). The CDR3 contains 14 residues.

In this sample, this clone turned up a few times. The J gene is TRBJ2-5, the V gene TRBV15; D is uncertain. The CDR3 is made up of 12 amino acids. Germline V gene lookup returns CDR1 LNHNV and CDR2 YYDKDF (reference sequence). With 0 bases removed from V and 5 bases from J, the gap between germline ends came to 4 bases. The CDR3 protein is CATSRDIETQYF. The CDR3 bases are TGTGCCACCAGCAGAGATATCGAGACCCAGTACTTC.

This clone appeared a few times. The chain links TRBV10-3 to TRBJ2-5; possibly TRBD1 for D (6 bases). The CDR3 covers 15 residues. Germline V gene sequence: CDR1 ENHRY, CDR2 SYGVKD. V lost 10 bases to trimming and J lost 1 base, with 19 bases between them. The CDR3 region has the DNA TGTGCCACCAAACAGGGTCCTGGCTCCCAAGAGACCCAGTACTTC. It specifies CATKQGPGSQETQYF.

The chain carries TRBV6-6 and TRBJ2-3; a possible D gene is TRBD2 (7 bases). Trimming removed 5 bases from V and 2 bases from J, with 11 bases in between. Germline CDR1 MNHNY, CDR2 SVGAGI (reference sequence). CDR3 length equals 14 residues. The chain's CDR3 is CASSPGGHTDTQYF. DNA of the CDR3: TGTGCCAGCAGTCCCGGGGGGCACACAGATACGCAGTATTTT.

This clone turned up a few times. The chain links TRBV6-5 to TRBJ2-3; 7 bases line up with TRBD2. V was clipped by 6 bases and J by 3 bases; unmatched bases: 9. Germline V gene data show CDR1 as MNHEY and CDR2 as SVGAGI. CDR3 length equals 15 residues. CDR3 nucleotides: TGTGCCAGCAGCCTGACTAGCCCCCGGACAGATACGCAGTATTTT. Protein product: CASSLTSPRTDTQYF.

This clone occurred a few times. The rearrangement joins TRBV9 to TRBJ2-6; 9 bases agree with TRBD1. V dropped 3 bases and J dropped 2; count of bases not matched to a gene: 3. Per germline, CDR1 SGDLS and CDR2 YYNGEE. This CDR3 has 16 amino acids. The CDR3 here is CASSATGGTGANVLTF. In nucleotides, the CDR3 is TGTGCCAGCAGCGCGACAGGGGGTACTGGGGCCAACGTCCTGACTTTC. The entire variable domain, with the rest obtained from reference TRBV9 and TRBJ2-6, is as follows: DSGVTQTPKHLITATGQRVTLRCSPRSGDLSVYWYQQSLDQGLQFLIQYYNGEERAKGNILERFSAQQFPDLHSELNLSSLELGDSALYFCASSATGGTGANVLTFGAGSRLTVL.

In this sample, this clone turned up many times. Other nucleotide sequences from this sample produce the same CDR3. The V gene is TRBV9, the J gene TRBJ1-5; possible D gene TRBD1, 5 bases. The CDR3 sequence is 14 residues long. The V end lost 0 bases, the J end lost 3 bases, and 7 bases lay between the germline ends. The germline CDR1 and CDR2 sequences are SGDLS and YYNGEE. CDR3 bases: TGTGCCAGCAGCGTAGACGGGGCCAATCAGCCCCAGCATTTT. Translation: CASSVDGANQPQHF.

There are a few counts of this clone. The J gene is TRBJ2-3, the V gene TRBV6-1; TRBD1 matches 8 bases. The V segment lost 5 bases and the J segment 2 bases; nucleotides outside the gene matches: 3. CDR3 length equals 14 residues. The germline V gene encodes CDR1 MNHNS and CDR2 SASEGT. The CDR3: CASSLDRATDTQYF. CDR3 in DNA: TGTGCCAGCAGTCTGGACAGGGCCACAGATACGCAGTATTTT.

The J gene is TRBJ1-5, the V gene TRBV27; the D is unclear. In germline, CDR1 is MNHEY, CDR2 SMNVEV (reference sequence). The CDR3 consists of 15 residues. V was cut by 1 base and J by 4 bases, with 11 bases left in between. CDR3 region: CASSLLARGNQPQHF. CDR3 in DNA: TGTGCCAGCAGTTTATTAGCCCGTGGGAATCAGCCCCAGCATTTT.

The chain uses TRBV15 and TRBJ2-5; no reliable D call. The germline V gene encodes CDR1 LNHNV and CDR2 YYDKDF (reference sequence). The CDR3 sequence is 15 residues long. The germline V and J ends were trimmed by 0 bases and 5 bases, with 13 bases remaining between them. The CDR3 sequence: CATSRDLQVGETQYF. The CDR3 coding sequence is TGTGCCACCAGCAGAGACCTCCAAGTGGGCGAGACCCAGTACTTC.

The chain couples TRBV6-7 to TRBJ2-3; 8 nucleotides align to TRBD1. TRBV6-7 is an ORF; its function is uncertain. V shed 0 bases and J 2 bases; nucleotides not matched to a gene: 4. CDR3 length equals 16 residues. The CDR3 spells CASSYSGQGDTDTQYF. The CDR3 region has the DNA TGTGCCAGCAGTTACTCAGGACAGGGTGACACAGATACGCAGTATTTT.

This clone was observed a few times. This chain links TRBV29-1 with TRBJ2-3, with a weak D call TRBD1 (6 bases). Trimming took off 3 bases at V and 0 bases at J, with 7 bases between the two ends. The CDR3 is made up of 13 amino acids. Per the germline V gene, CDR1 is SQVTM and CDR2 is ANQGSEA. CDR3 DNA sequence: TGCAGCGTTGACGACAGGAGCACAGATACGCAGTATTTT. Amino acid sequence: CSVDDRSTDTQYF.

There are a few counts of this clone. V gene TRBV7-8 combines with J gene TRBJ1-6; D is uncertain. CDR1 and CDR2 from the germline V gene are SGHVS and FQNEAQ. V lost 1 base to trimming and J lost 11 bases, with 18 bases between them. The CDR3 totals 16 residues. The CDR3: CASSLVSGMSGPPLHF. As DNA, the CDR3 is TGTGCCAGCAGCTTAGTTTCCGGGATGTCAGGCCCACCCCTCCACTTT.